The TCR beta chain described here comes from a study of tumour-infiltrating T cells in Burkitt lymphoma. Study at large: All epidemiological Burkitt lymphoma subtypes were represented in the cohort. Repertoire clonality predicted overall and progression-free survival. Findings of the study overall: Several public clonotypes recurred in numerous Burkitt lymphoma patients.

Data came from immunoSEQ multiplex PCR; TCRdb stores just in-frame clones and leaves some out. The sample has more than 800 clones, roughly 80% seen once. This clone was detected only a few times. Its antigen is not identified. V dropped 7 bases and J dropped 5; count of bases not matched to a gene: 10. Germline V gives CDR1 LNHDA, CDR2 SQIVND (reference sequence). This CDR3 has 15 amino acids. Sequencing was performed on tumor tissue. The rearrangement joins TRBV19 to TRBJ1-1; TRBD1 aligns across 10 bases. The receptor comes from a human donor with Burkitt lymphoma. Some clones in this sample may be carry-over from other donors' samples. As DNA, the CDR3 is TGTGCCAGTACCACGACCGGGACAGGGGCTACTGAAGCTTTCTTT. It is translated as CASTTTGTGATEAFF.